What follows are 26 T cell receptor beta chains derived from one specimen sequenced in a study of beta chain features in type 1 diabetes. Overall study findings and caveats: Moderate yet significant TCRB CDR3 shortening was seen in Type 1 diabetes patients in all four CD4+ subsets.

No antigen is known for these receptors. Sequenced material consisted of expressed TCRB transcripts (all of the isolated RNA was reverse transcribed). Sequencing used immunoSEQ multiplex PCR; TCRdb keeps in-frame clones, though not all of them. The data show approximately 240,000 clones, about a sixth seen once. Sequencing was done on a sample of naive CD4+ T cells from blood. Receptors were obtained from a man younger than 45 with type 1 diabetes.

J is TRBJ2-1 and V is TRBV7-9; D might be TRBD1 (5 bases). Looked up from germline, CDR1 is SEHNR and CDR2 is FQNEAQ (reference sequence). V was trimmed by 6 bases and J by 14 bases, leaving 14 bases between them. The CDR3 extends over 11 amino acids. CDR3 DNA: TGTGCCAGCAGGGACCAGACAGTTGAGTTCTTC. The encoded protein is CASRDQTVEFF.

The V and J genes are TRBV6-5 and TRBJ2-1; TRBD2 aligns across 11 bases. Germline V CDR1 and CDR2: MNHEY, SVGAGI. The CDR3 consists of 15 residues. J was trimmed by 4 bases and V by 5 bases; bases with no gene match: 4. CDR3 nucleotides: TGTGCCAGCAGTCCTACTAGCGGGGGATACAATGAGCAGTTCTTC. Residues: CASSPTSGGYNEQFF.

The CDR3 region has the DNA TGCAGCGTTGGGGGACTGAACACCGGGGAGCTGTTTTTT. Translating gives CSVGGLNTGELFF. This chain joins TRBV29-1 and TRBJ2-2, with D maybe TRBD2 (6 bases). CDR3 length: 13 amino acids. The germline CDR1 and CDR2 sequences are SQVTM and ANQGSEA. The germline V and J ends were trimmed by 4 bases and 1 base, with 7 bases remaining between them.

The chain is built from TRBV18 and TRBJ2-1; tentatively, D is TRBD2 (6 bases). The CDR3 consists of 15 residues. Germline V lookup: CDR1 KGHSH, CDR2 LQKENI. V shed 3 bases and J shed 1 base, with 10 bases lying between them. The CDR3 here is CASSPSGGSYNEQFF. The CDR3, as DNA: TGTGCCAGCTCACCCAGTGGGGGGTCCTACAATGAGCAGTTCTTC.

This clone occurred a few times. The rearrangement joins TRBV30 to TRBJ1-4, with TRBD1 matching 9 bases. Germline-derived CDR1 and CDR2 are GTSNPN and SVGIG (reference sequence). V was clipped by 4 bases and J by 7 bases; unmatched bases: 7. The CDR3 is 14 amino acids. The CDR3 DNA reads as TGTGCCTGGAATGGACAGGGGAACGGTGAAAAACTGTTTTTT. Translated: CAWNGQGNGEKLFF.

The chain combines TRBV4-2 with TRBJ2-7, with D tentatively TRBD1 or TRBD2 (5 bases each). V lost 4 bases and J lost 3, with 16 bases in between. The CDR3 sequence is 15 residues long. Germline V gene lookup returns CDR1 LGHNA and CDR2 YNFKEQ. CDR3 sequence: CASSPGPGEIYEQYF. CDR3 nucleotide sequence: TGTGCCAGCAGCCCGGGACCCGGAGAGATCTACGAGCAGTACTTC.

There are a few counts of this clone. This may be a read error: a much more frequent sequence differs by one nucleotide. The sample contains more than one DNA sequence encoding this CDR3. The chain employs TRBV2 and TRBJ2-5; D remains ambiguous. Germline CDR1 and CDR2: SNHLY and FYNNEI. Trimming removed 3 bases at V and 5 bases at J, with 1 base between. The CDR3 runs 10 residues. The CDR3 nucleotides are TGTGCCAGCAGTGAGGAGACCCAGTACTTC. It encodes CASSEETQYF.

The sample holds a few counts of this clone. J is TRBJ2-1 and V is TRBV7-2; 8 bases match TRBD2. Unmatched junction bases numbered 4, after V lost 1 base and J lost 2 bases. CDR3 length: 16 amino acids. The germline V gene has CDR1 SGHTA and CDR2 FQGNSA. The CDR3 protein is CASSLGLAGTYNEQFF. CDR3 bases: TGTGCCAGCAGCTTAGGGCTAGCGGGCACCTACAATGAGCAGTTCTTC.

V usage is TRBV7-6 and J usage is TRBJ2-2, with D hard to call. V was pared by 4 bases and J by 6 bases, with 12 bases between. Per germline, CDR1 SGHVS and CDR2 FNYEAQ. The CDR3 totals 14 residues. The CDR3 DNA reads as TGTGCCAGCAGCTCAATAGGAGTTGCCGGGGAGCTGTTTTTT. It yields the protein CASSSIGVAGELFF.

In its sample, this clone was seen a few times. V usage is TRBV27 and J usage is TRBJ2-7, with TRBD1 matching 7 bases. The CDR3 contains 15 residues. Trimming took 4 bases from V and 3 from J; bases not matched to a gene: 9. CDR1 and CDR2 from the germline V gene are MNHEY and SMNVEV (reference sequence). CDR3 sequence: CASSSSRQGGYEQYF. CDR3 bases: TGTGCCAGCAGTTCCTCCCGACAGGGTGGCTACGAGCAGTACTTC.

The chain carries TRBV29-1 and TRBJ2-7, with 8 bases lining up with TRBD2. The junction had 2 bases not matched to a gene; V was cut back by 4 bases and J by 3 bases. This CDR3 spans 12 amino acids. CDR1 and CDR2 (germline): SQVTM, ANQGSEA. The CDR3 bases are TGCAGCGTTGCGGGGGGGAGCTACGAGCAGTACTTC. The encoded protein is CSVAGGSYEQYF.

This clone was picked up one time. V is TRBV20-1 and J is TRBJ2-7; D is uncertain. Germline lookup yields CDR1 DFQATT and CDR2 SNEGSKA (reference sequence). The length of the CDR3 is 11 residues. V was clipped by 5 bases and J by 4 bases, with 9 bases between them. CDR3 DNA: TGCAGTGCTCGACTGGTTTACGAGCAGTACTTC. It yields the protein CSARLVYEQYF.

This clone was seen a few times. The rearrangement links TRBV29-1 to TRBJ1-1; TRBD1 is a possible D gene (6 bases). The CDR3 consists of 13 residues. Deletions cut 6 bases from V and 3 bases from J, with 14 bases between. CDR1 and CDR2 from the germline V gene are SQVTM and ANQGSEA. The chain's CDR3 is CSVLGHGDTEAFF. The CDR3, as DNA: TGCAGCGTCCTGGGACATGGAGACACTGAAGCTTTCTTT. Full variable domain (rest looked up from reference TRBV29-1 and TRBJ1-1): SAVISQKPSRDICQRGTSLTIQCQVDSQVTMMFWYRQQPGQSLTLIATANQGSEATYESGFVIDKFPISRPNLTFSTLTVSNMSPEDSSIYLCSVLGHGDTEAFFGQGTRLTVV.

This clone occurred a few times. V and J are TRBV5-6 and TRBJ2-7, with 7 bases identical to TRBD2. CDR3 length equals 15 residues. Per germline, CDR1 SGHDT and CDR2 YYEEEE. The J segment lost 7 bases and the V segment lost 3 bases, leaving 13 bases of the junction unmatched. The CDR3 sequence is CASSSRRGRTREQYF. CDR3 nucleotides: TGTGCCAGCAGCTCGAGGCGCGGGAGAACTAGGGAGCAGTACTTC.

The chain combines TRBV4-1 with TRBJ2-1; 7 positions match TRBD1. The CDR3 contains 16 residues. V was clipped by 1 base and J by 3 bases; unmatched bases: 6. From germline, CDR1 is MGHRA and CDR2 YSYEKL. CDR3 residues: CASSQVFGTVYNEQFF. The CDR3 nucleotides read TGCGCCAGCAGCCAAGTTTTCGGGACAGTCTACAATGAGCAGTTCTTC.

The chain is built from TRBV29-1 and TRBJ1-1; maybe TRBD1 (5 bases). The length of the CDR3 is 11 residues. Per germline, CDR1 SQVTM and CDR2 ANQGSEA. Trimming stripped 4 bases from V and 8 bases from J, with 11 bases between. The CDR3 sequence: CSVVGVGEAFF. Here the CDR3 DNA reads TGCAGCGTTGTAGGGGTCGGGGAAGCTTTCTTT.

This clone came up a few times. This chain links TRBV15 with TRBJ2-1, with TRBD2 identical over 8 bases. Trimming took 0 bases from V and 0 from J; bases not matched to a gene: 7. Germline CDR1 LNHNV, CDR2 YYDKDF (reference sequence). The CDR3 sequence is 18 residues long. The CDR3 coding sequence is TGTGCCACCAGCAGAGATCTGGCTAGCGGGCGCTCCTACAATGAGCAGTTCTTC. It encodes CATSRDLASGRSYNEQFF. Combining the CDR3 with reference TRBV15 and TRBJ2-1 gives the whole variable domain DAMVIQNPRYQVTQFGKPVTLSCSQTLNHNVMYWYQQKSSQAPKLLFHYYDKDFNNEADTPDNFQSRRPNTSFCFLDIRSPGLGDTAMYLCATSRDLASGRSYNEQFFGPGTRLTVL.

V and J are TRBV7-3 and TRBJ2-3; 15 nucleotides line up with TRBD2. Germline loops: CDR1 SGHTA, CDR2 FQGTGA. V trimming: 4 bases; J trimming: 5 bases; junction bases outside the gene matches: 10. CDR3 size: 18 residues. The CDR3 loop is CASSSPRRTSGRGDTQYF. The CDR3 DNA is TGTGCCAGCAGCTCACCTCGCCGGACTAGCGGGAGGGGAGATACGCAGTATTTT.

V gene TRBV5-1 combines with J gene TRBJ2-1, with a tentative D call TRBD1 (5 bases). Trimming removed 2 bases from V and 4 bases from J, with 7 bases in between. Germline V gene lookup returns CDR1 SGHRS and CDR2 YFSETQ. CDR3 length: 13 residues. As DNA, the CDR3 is TGCGCCAGCAGCTTAAACAGGTACAATGAGCAGTTCTTC. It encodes CASSLNRYNEQFF.

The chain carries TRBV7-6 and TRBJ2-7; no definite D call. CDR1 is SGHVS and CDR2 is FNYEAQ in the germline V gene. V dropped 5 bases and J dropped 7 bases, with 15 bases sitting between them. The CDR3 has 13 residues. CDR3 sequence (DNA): TGTGCCAGCAGCCCCCCGGGCATGCAGGAGCAGTACTTC. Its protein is CASSPPGMQEQYF.

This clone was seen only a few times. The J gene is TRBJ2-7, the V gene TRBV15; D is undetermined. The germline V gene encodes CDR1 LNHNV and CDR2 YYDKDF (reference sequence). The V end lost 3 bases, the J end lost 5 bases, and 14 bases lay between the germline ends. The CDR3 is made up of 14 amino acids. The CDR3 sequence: CATSRDRARDEQYF. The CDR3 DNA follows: TGTGCCACCAGCAGGGATAGGGCCCGGGACGAGCAGTACTTC. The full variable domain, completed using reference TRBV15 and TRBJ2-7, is DAMVIQNPRYQVTQFGKPVTLSCSQTLNHNVMYWYQQKSSQAPKLLFHYYDKDFNNEADTPDNFQSRRPNTSFCFLDIRSPGLGDTAMYLCATSRDRARDEQYFGPGTRLTVT.

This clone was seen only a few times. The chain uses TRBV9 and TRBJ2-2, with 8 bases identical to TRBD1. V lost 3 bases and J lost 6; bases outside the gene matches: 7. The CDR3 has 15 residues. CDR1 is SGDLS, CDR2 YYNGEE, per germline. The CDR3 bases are TGTGCCAGCAGCGCGAGACAGGGGCACGCCGGGGAGCTGTTTTTT. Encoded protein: CASSARQGHAGELFF.

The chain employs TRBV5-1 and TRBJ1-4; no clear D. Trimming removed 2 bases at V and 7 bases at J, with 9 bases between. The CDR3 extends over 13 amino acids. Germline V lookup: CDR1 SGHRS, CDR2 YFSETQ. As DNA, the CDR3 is TGCGCCAGCAGCTTCACACCATCTGAAAAACTGTTTTTT. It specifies CASSFTPSEKLFF.

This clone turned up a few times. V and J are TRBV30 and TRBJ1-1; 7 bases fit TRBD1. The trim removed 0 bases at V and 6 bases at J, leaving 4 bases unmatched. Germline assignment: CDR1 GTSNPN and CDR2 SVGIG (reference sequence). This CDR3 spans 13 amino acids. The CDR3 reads CAWSVQGIPEAFF. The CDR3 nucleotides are TGTGCCTGGAGTGTACAGGGGATCCCTGAAGCTTTCTTT.

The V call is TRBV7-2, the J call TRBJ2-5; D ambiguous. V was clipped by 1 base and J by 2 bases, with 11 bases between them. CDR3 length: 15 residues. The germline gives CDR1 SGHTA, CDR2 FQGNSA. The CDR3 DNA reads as TGTGCCAGCAGCTTAGTATTCGGCGGACAAGAGACCCAGTACTTC. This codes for CASSLVFGGQETQYF.

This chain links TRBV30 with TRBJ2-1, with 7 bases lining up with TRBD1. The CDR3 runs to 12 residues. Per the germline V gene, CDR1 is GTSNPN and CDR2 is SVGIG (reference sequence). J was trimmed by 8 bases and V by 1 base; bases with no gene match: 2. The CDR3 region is CAWSATGDEQFF. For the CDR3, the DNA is TGTGCCTGGAGTGCTACAGGGGATGAGCAGTTCTTC.